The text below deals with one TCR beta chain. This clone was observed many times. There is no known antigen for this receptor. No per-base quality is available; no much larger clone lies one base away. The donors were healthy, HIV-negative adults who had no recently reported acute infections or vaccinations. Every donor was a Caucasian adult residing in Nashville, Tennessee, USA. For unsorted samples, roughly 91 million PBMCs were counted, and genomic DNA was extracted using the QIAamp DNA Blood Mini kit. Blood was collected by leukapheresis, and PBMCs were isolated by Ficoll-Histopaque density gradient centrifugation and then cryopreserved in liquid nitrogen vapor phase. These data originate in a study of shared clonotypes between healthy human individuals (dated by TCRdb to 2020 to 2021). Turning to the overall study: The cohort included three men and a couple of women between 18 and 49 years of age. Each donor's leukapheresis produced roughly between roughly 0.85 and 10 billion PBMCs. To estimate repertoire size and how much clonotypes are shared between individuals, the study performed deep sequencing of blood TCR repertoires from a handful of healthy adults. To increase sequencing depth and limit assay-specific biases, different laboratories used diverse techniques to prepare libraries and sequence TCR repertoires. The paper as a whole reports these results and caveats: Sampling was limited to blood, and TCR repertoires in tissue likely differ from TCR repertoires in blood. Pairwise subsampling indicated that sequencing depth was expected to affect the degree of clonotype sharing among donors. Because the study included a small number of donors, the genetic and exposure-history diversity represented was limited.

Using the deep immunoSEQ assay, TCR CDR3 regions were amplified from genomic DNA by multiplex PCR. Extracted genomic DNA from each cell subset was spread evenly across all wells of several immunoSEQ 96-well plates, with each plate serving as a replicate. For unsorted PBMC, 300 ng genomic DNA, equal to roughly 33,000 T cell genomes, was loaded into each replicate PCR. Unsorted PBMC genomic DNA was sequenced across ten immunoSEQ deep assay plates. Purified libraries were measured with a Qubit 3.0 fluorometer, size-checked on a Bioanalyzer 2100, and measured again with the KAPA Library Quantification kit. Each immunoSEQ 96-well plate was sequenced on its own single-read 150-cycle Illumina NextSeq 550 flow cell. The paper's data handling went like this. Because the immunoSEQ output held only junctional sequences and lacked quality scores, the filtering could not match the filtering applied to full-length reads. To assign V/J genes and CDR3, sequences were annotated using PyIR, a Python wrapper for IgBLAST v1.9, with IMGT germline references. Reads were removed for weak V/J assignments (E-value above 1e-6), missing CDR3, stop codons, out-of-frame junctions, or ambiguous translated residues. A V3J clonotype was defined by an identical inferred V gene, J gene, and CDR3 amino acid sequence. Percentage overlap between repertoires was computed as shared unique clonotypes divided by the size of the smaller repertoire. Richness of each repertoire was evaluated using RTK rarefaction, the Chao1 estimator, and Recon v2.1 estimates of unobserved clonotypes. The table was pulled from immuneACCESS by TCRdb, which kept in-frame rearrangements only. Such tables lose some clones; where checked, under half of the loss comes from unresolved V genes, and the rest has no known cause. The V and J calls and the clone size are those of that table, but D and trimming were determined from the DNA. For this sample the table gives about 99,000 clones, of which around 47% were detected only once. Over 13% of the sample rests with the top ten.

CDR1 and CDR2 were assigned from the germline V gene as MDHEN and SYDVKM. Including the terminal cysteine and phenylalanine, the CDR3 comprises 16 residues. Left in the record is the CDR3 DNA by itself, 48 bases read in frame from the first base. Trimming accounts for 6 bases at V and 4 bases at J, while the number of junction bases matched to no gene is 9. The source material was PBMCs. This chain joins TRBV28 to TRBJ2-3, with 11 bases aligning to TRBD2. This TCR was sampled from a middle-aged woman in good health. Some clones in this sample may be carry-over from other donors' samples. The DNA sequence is TGTGCCAGCAGCCTACTAGCGGGAGCGGTCTCAGATACGCAGTATTTT. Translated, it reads CASSLLAGAVSDTQYF.